The 23 T cell receptor beta chains presented below share a single source sample, sequenced in a study of blood T cells in healthy people across ages (dated by TCRdb to between 2015 and 2017). The library relied on 5' RACE. TCRdb names Illumina HiSeq 2500 as the instrument used. A second 7 to 11 cycle PCR used a sample-barcoded 5' primer and a J-beta primer mix. Using fastp trimming at Q25 and MiXCR clonotype assembly, TCRdb reanalyzed the public sequencing data and kept in-frame beta chains. Each entry merges the rows of one CDR3 protein and shows their most common DNA and genes. In all, the sample holds 800,000 to 900,000 distinct CDR3 sequences, and about 59% of those were seen once. Roughly 26% of the sample lies in the top ten. Sequences were obtained from blood. These TCRs come from a man aged 25-45 years in good health.

The sample holds a few counts of this clonotype. The J gene is TRBJ2-7, the V gene TRBV7-2; D remains unclear. Germline V gene lookup returns CDR1 SGHTA and CDR2 FQGNSA. The CDR3 covers 17 residues. The V end was cut by 1 base, the J end by 2 bases, with 18 bases between. The CDR3 reads CASSLDPASPSAYEQYF. The DNA for the CDR3 is TGTGCCAGCAGCTTAGATCCGGCCTCCCCTTCCGCCTACGAGCAGTACTTC.

The V gene is TRBV20-1, the J gene TRBJ2-5, with a weak D call TRBD1 (6 bases). Per the germline V gene, CDR1 is DFQATT and CDR2 is SNEGSKA (reference sequence). CDR3 size: 14 residues. Trimming shortened V by 0 bases and J by 1 base, and 9 bases separated the two germline ends. CDR3 region: CSAREGAGQETQYF. The CDR3, as DNA: TGCAGTGCTAGAGAGGGGGCGGGCCAAGAGACCCAGTACTTC.

V is TRBV7-6 and J is TRBJ2-3; TRBD1 is a possible D gene (6 bases). The CDR3 runs to 16 residues. V was trimmed by 5 bases and J by 2 bases, leaving 17 bases between them. The germline V gene has CDR1 SGHVS and CDR2 FNYEAQ. The CDR3 DNA is TGTGCCAGCAGCACTTCGGACAGTGGGTACACAGATACGCAGTATTTT. It specifies CASSTSDSGYTDTQYF.

A few counts support this clonotype. The V and J genes are TRBV6-1 and TRBJ2-1; D remains unclear. The CDR3 contains 13 residues. Trimming removed 1 base from V and 11 bases from J, with 12 bases in between. CDR1 is MNHNS, CDR2 SASEGT, per germline. CDR3 sequence reads: CASSEEIYTQQFF. CDR3 in DNA: TGTGCCAGCAGTGAAGAAATATACACCCAGCAGTTCTTC.

The chain joins TRBV20-1 to TRBJ1-2; D is undetermined. CDR3 length: 13 residues. Trimming shortened V by 6 bases and J by 6 bases, and 17 bases separated the two germline ends. Germline V lookup: CDR1 DFQATT, CDR2 SNEGSKA (reference sequence). CDR3 DNA: TGCAGTGCCTCCGTGGGCAGTCTTAATGGCTACACCTTC. It yields the protein CSASVGSLNGYTF.

The V gene is TRBV7-7, the J gene TRBJ2-7, with TRBD1 matching over 7 bases. The J call is uncertain, as TRBJ2-5 better fits the DNA end. From germline, CDR1 is SSHAT and CDR2 FNYEAQ (reference sequence). The CDR3 is 14 amino acids. CDR3 sequence: CVSSPRTGQETQYF. In DNA, the CDR3 is TGTGTTAGCAGCCCTCGGACAGGCCAAGAGACCCAGTACTTC.

The chain uses TRBV11-2 and TRBJ2-7; perhaps TRBD1 as D (6 bases). V was shortened by 5 bases and J by 0 bases, with 14 bases between the two germline ends. The CDR3 sequence is 15 residues long. Germline values: CDR1 SGHAT, CDR2 FQNNGV. As DNA, the CDR3 is TGTGCCAGCAGCCCCCTTTGGACAGACTCCTACGAGCAGTACTTC. Amino acid sequence: CASSPLWTDSYEQYF.

The chain recombines TRBV4-3 with TRBJ1-6; D gene unclear. The V gene lost 0 bases and the J gene lost 10 bases, with 7 bases spanning the gap. The germline V gene has CDR1 LGHNA and CDR2 YSLEER. The CDR3 is 13 residues long. CDR3 coding DNA: TGCGCCAGCAGCCAAGATCCGAGGTCACCCCTCCACTTT. Its translation is CASSQDPRSPLHF.

The rearrangement uses TRBV27 and TRBJ2-3; possible D gene TRBD2, 6 bases. CDR3 length: 15 residues. Germline V CDR1 and CDR2: MNHEY, SMNVEV (reference sequence). V was cut by 6 bases and J by 7 bases, with 20 bases left in between. The CDR3, as DNA: TGTGCCAGCAGCGCCTTTGGGGAGGACAAATATACGCAGTATTTT. The encoded protein is CASSAFGEDKYTQYF.

The chain recombines TRBV4-2 with TRBJ1-5; no firm D call. From germline, CDR1 is LGHNA and CDR2 YNFKEQ. The CDR3 has 15 residues. Trimming removed 6 bases at V and 0 bases at J, with 12 bases between. As DNA, the CDR3 is TGTGCCAGCAGGCTCCGGGCCGATAGCAATCAGCCCCAGCATTTT. This encodes CASRLRADSNQPQHF.

The chain carries TRBV9 and TRBJ2-1, with 11 bases aligning to TRBD1. This CDR3 has 17 amino acids. Germline V lookup: CDR1 SGDLS, CDR2 YYNGEE. The J segment lost 7 bases and the V segment lost 0 bases, leaving 9 bases of the junction unmatched. In DNA, the CDR3 is TGTGCCAGCAGCGTAGCTACGGGACAGGGGGGGTGGAATGAGCAGTTCTTC. This sequence encodes CASSVATGQGGWNEQFF.

V is TRBV10-3 and J is TRBJ2-6; D is perhaps TRBD1 (6 bases). Between the trimmed V and J ends, which lost 0 bases and 4 bases, there was a span of 13 bases. Germline CDR1 ENHRY, CDR2 SYGVKD. The CDR3 has 17 residues. The CDR3 region has the DNA TGTGCCATCAGTGAGTCGCCGTCAGGGGAAGGGGCCAACGTCCTGACTTTC. It yields the protein CAISESPSGEGANVLTF.

This clonotype was seen once. The rearrangement links TRBV11-2 to TRBJ2-7, with D possibly being TRBD2 (5 bases). Germline values: CDR1 SGHAT, CDR2 FQNNGV. V lost 5 bases and J 4 bases, leaving 30 bases between the germline ends. The CDR3 has 19 amino acids. The DNA of the CDR3 is TGTGCCAGCAGCCCCCATGTGGGAGACACTCGAGAAACAAAATACGAGCAGTACTTC. It yields the protein CASSPHVGDTRETKYEQYF. The full variable domain, rest sourced from reference TRBV11-2 and TRBJ2-7, is EAGVAQSPRYKIIEKRQSVAFWCNPISGHATLYWYQQILGQGPKLLIQFQNNGVVDDSQLPKDRFSAERLKGVDSTLKIQPAKLEDSAVYLCASSPHVGDTRETKYEQYFGPGTRLTVT.

This clonotype was observed a handful of times. The chain's CDR3 is CASSPGLGGTEAFF. The DNA for the CDR3 is TGTGCCAGCAGCCCGGGCCTCGGGGGCACTGAAGCTTTCTTT. The chain couples TRBV7-9 to TRBJ1-1; possibly TRBD1 for D (5 bases). This CDR3 comprises 14 residues. Germline CDR1 and CDR2: SEHNR and FQNEAQ (reference sequence). V was shortened by 5 bases and J by 4 bases, with 14 bases between the two germline ends.

The chain uses TRBV12-3 or TRBV12-4 and TRBJ1-6; D uncertain. The CDR3 is made up of 13 amino acids. The V end lost 6 bases, the J end lost 7 bases, and 10 bases lay between the germline ends. For the CDR3, the DNA is TGTGCCAGCAGCACCAGAATGAATTCACCCCTCCACTTT. It encodes CASSTRMNSPLHF.

The rearrangement uses TRBV20-1 and TRBJ1-5; D may be TRBD1 (5 bases). Trimming removed 0 bases at V and 2 bases at J, with 17 bases between. Looked up from germline, CDR1 is DFQATT and CDR2 is SNEGSKA (reference sequence). The CDR3 is 17 amino acids. The CDR3 nucleotides are TGCAGTGCTAGAGATGGGACGGGGAAGAGTGGCAATCAGCCCCAGCATTTT. Translating it yields CSARDGTGKSGNQPQHF.

This clonotype was picked up one time. The chain has TRBV10-3 and TRBJ2-5, with D possibly matching TRBD2 (6 bases). The V end lost 2 bases, the J end lost 7 bases, and 14 bases lay between the germline ends. The CDR3 contains 14 residues. Germline values: CDR1 ENHRY, CDR2 SYGVKD. CDR3 nucleotides: TGTGCCATCAGTGAGGGGGGGAAGACGGGGACCCAGTACTTC. Residues: CAISEGGKTGTQYF.

The V call is TRBV6-5, the J call TRBJ1-2; 9 bases line up with TRBD1. The CDR3 sequence is 14 residues long. Germline trimming cut 6 bases from V and 5 bases from J; bases unmatched to any gene: 7. Germline V CDR1 and CDR2: MNHEY, SVGAGI. CDR3 bases: TGTGCCAGCAGCGGGGGACAGGGCGCATATGGCTACACCTTC. Translated: CASSGGQGAYGYTF.

This chain joins TRBV28 and TRBJ2-7; TRBD1 matches at 7 bases. The CDR3 sequence is 15 residues long. The germline CDR1 and CDR2 sequences are MDHEN and SYDVKM. With 4 bases clipped from V and 1 base from J, the junction kept 7 bases outside the gene matches. The DNA for the CDR3 is TGTGCCAGCAGTTACCAGGCAGGGGGATCCTACGAGCAGTACTTC. This encodes CASSYQAGGSYEQYF.

The V call is TRBV4-2, the J call TRBJ2-7; 8 bases match TRBD1. V was clipped by 3 bases and J by 5 bases; unmatched bases: 9. CDR3 length equals 15 residues. The germline V gene encodes CDR1 LGHNA and CDR2 YNFKEQ. The CDR3 region has the DNA TGTGCCAGCAGCCAGGAAGGGACAGGACCCGACGAGCAGTACTTC. Translation: CASSQEGTGPDEQYF.

The rearrangement joins TRBV27 to TRBJ1-5; D is perhaps TRBD1 (6 bases). The germline V and J ends were trimmed by 4 bases and 6 bases, with 13 bases remaining between them. This CDR3 is built from 14 residues. CDR1 and CDR2 (germline): MNHEY, SMNVEV (reference sequence). CDR3 sequence reads: CASSSSTGLQPQHF. CDR3 DNA sequence: TGTGCCAGCAGTTCATCTACAGGGCTTCAGCCCCAGCATTTT.

The rearrangement uses TRBV7-9 and TRBJ2-2; D unclear. The V end lost 7 bases, the J end lost 5 bases, and 2 bases lay between the germline ends. This CDR3 is built from 10 residues. The germline V gene encodes CDR1 SEHNR and CDR2 FQNEAQ (reference sequence). CDR3 sequence: CASNTGELFF. For the CDR3, the DNA is TGTGCCAGCAATACCGGGGAGCTGTTTTTT.

A few counts support this clonotype. The gene calls are TRBV20-1 and TRBJ1-2; D might be TRBD1 (5 bases). The CDR3 has 16 residues. The germline gives CDR1 DFQATT, CDR2 SNEGSKA (reference sequence). V was pared by 0 bases and J by 2 bases, with 16 bases between. The CDR3 sequence: CSARDIGASFNYGYTF. The CDR3 DNA is TGCAGTGCTAGAGATATCGGGGCCAGCTTCAACTATGGCTACACCTTC.